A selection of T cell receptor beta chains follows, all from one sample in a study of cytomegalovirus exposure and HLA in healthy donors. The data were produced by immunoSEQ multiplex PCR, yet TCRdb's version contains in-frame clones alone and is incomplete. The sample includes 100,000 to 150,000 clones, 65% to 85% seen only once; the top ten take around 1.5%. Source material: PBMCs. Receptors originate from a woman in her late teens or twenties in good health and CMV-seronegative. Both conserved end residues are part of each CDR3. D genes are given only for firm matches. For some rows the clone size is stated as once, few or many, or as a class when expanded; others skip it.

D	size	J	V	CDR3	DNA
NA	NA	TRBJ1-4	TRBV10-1	CASSETGLDEKLFF	TGCGCCAGCAGTGAAACAGGGTTGGATGAAAAACTGTTTTTT
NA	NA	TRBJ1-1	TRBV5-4	CASSLVREDTEAFF	TGTGCCAGCAGCTTAGTGCGGGAAGACACTGAAGCTTTCTTT
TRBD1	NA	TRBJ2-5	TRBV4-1	CASSHNRQGVLQETQYF	TGCGCCAGCAGCCATAATAGACAGGGGGTCTTACAAGAGACCCAGTACTTC
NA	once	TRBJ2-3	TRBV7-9	CASRSSPTDTQYF	TGTGCCAGCAGGAGTTCTCCCACAGATACGCAGTATTTT
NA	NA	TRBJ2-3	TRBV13	CASSSLPGQDTDTQYF	TGTGCCAGCAGCTCCCTCCCGGGACAAGACACAGATACGCAGTATTTT
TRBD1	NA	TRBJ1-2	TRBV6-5	CATAGGARYGYTF	TGTGCCACCGCAGGGGGCGCCCGGTATGGCTACACCTTC
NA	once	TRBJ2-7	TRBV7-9	CASSLAPGSHEQYF	TGTGCCAGCAGCTTAGCTCCGGGGTCTCACGAGCAGTACTTC
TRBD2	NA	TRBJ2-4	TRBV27	CASSPGGGKNIQYF	TGTGCCAGCAGTCCCGGGGGGGGTAAAAACATTCAGTACTTC
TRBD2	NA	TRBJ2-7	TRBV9	CASSVESGVFYEQYF	TGTGCCAGCAGCGTAGAGAGCGGGGTCTTCTACGAGCAGTACTTC
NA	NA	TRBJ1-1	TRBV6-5	CASSPRAPMNTEAFF	TGTGCCAGCAGTCCGAGGGCCCCGATGAACACTGAAGCTTTCTTT
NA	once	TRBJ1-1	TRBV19	CASTLRWENTEAFF	TGTGCCAGTACCCTAAGGTGGGAGAATACTGAAGCTTTCTTT
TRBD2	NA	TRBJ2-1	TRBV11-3	CASSSTSIYNEQFF	TGTGCCAGCAGCTCGACTAGCATCTACAATGAGCAGTTCTTC
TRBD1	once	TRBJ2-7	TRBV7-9	CASSRRTGRSHEQYF	TGTGCCAGCAGCCGAAGGACAGGGAGGTCCCACGAGCAGTACTTC
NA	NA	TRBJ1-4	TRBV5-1	CASSLEPLNEKLFF	TGCGCCAGCAGCTTGGAGCCTCTGAATGAAAAACTGTTTTTT
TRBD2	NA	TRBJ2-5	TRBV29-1	CSVDFLGSGTLQETQYF	TGCAGCGTTGACTTTTTGGGTAGCGGGACCCTACAAGAGACCCAGTACTTC
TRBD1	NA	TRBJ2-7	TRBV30	CAGDRFEHEQYF	TGTGCCGGGGACAGGTTTGAACACGAGCAGTACTTC
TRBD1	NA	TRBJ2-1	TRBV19	CATTPGQGSREQFF	TGTGCCACCACACCGGGACAGGGTTCTCGTGAGCAGTTCTTC
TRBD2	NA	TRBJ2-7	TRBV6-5	CASSYSMAGGVYF	TGTGCCAGCAGTTACTCGATGGCGGGAGGGGTGTACTTC
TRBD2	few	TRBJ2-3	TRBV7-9	CASTLRPAGGAGTDTQYF	TGTGCCAGCACCCTACGACCAGCGGGAGGTGCTGGCACAGATACGCAGTATTTT
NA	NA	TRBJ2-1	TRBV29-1	CSAGMGGSGPQFF	TGCAGCGCCGGAATGGGGGGTAGTGGCCCCCAGTTCTTC
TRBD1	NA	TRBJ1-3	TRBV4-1	CASSQFRPPRGRGGNTIYF	TGCGCCAGCAGCCAATTCCGACCCCCGAGGGGGCGAGGAGGAAACACCATATATTTT
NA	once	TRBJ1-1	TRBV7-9	CASSLAPGTEAFF	TGTGCCAGCAGCTTAGCCCCGGGGACTGAAGCTTTCTTT
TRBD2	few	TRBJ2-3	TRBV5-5	CASSQTSGSEDTQYF	TGTGCCAGCAGCCAGACTAGCGGGAGTGAAGATACGCAGTATTTT
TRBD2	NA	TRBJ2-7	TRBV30	CAWSRLAGGGDEQYF	TGTGCCTGGAGTCGACTAGCGGGAGGGGGGGACGAGCAGTACTTC
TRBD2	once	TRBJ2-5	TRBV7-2	CASSRQAGAGSGETQYF	TGTGCCAGCAGCCGACAAGCGGGAGCGGGAAGTGGAGAGACCCAGTACTTC
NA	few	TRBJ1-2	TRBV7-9	CASSLHQGYTF	TGTGCCAGCAGCTTACACCAGGGCTACACCTTC
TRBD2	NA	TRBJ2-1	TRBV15	CATSILAGEGQSSYNEQFF	TGTGCCACCAGCATTTTAGCGGGAGAGGGCCAGAGCTCCTACAATGAGCAGTTCTTC
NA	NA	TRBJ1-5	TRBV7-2	CASSLAFRGNQPQHF	TGTGCCAGCAGCTTAGCCTTCCGGGGGAATCAGCCCCAGCATTTT
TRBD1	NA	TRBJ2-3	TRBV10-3	CAISESRGGSWDRAYLGTDTQYF	TGTGCCATCAGTGAGTCGCGTGGGGGATCGTGGGACAGAGCGTATCTCGGCACAGATACGCAGTATTTT
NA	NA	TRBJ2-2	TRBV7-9	CASSLKYETGGELFF	TGTGCCAGCAGCTTAAAGTATGAGACGGGCGGGGAGCTGTTTTTT
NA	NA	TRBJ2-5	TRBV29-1	CSVAEDLGETQYF	TGCAGCGTTGCGGAGGACCTGGGGGAGACCCAGTACTTC
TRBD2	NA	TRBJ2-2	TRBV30	CAWGVGSGTSNTGELFF	TGTGCCTGGGGTGTCGGAAGCGGGACCTCAAACACCGGGGAGCTGTTTTTT
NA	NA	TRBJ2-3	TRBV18	CASSPGGYADTQYF	TGTGCCAGCTCACCGGGGGGTTACGCAGATACGCAGTATTTT
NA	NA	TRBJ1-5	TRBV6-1	CGSRGSNQPQHF	TGTGGCTCGCGCGGTAGCAATCAGCCCCAGCATTTT
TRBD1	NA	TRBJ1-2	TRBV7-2	CASSFTGPGQVIWGYTF	TGTGCCAGCAGTTTTACGGGGCCGGGACAGGTCATCTGGGGCTACACCTTC
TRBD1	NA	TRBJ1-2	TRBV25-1	CASSEFRGHYGYTF	TGTGCCAGCAGTGAATTCAGGGGGCACTATGGCTACACCTTC
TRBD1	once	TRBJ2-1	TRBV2	CASTGQGARRDNEQFF	TGTGCCAGCACAGGCCAGGGGGCGCGGAGGGACAATGAGCAGTTCTTC
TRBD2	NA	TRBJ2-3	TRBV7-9	CASSLGGGFSDTQYF	TGTGCCAGCAGCTTAGGGGGAGGGTTCTCAGATACGCAGTATTTT
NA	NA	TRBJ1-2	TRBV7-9	CASSYGPEGDYGYTF	TGTGCCAGCAGCTACGGACCCGAGGGTGACTATGGCTACACCTTC
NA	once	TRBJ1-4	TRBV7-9	CASSRQSPNEKLFF	TGTGCCAGCAGCCGACAGTCGCCTAATGAAAAACTGTTTTTT
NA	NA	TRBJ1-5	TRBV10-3	CAISESGDSNQPQHF	TGTGCCATCAGTGAGAGTGGAGATAGCAATCAGCCCCAGCATTTT
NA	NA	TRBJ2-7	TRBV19	CASSIDQQSSYEQYF	TGTGCCAGTAGTATAGATCAACAATCCTCCTACGAGCAGTACTTC
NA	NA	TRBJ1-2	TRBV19	CASTSGIWDYGYTF	NA
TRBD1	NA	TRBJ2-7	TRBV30	CAWSTGQGDDEQYF	TGTGCCTGGAGTACCGGACAGGGGGACGACGAGCAGTACTTC
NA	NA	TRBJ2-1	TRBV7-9	CASSSGVALADNEQFF	TGTGCCAGCAGCTCGGGAGTAGCCTTAGCGGACAATGAGCAGTTCTTC
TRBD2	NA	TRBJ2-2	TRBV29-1	CSGLLAANTGELFF	TGCAGCGGCCTCCTAGCGGCTAACACCGGGGAGCTGTTTTTT
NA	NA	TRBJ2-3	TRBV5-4	CASSLGPTGTSTDTQYF	TGTGCCAGCAGCTTGGGACCTACCGGGACTAGCACAGATACGCAGTATTTT
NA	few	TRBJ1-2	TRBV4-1	CASSQNDVPESGYTF	TGCGCCAGCAGCCAGAATGATGTGCCAGAAAGTGGCTACACCTTC
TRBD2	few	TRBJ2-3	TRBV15	CATSRPGLVINF	TGTGCCACCAGCAGGCCGGGACTAGTCATCAATTTT
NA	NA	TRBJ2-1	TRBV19	CASSIKPSGLSSYNEQFF	TGTGCCAGTAGTATCAAACCGAGTGGACTAAGCTCCTACAATGAGCAGTTCTTC
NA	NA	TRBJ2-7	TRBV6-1	CASSVAARTSYEQYF	TGTGCCAGCAGTGTTGCGGCTCGGACTTCGTACGAGCAGTACTTC
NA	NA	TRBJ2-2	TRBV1	CLLGQGYTGELFF	TGCCTCTTAGGACAGGGTTACACCGGGGAGCTGTTTTTT
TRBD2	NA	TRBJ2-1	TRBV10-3	CAISVLAGGPNEQFF	TGTGCCATCAGCGTACTAGCGGGAGGGCCGAATGAGCAGTTCTTC
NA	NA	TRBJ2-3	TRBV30	CACAGAGVFADTQYF	TGTGCCTGTGCGGGGGCGGGAGTCTTTGCAGATACGCAGTATTTT
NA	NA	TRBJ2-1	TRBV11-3	CASSYEGVNEQFF	TGTGCCAGCAGCTACGAGGGGGTCAATGAGCAGTTCTTC